Below, one TCR beta chain is given with its context. Produced via immunoSEQ multiplex PCR; TCRdb's table is partial and in-frame only. The sample yields about 500,000 clones, roughly nine tenths seen once. The source of the sample is a study of blood T cell repertoires in COVID-19. About the study: Samples came from the United States, Italy and Spain, spanning acute and convalescent COVID-19.

Deletions cut 8 bases from V and 7 bases from J, with 12 bases between. The germline V gene has CDR1 MNHEY and CDR2 SMNVEV (reference sequence). The CDR3 sequence is 12 residues long. This TCR derives from a man aged 18 to 30 with COVID-19, enrolled during active disease. This chain uses TRBV27 with TRBJ1-5, with a weak D call TRBD1 (6 bases). Sequenced input: peripheral blood. CDR3 coding DNA: TGTGCCAGCGGAGAGGGGGGGCAGCCCCAGCATTTT. Translation gives CASGEGGQPQHF.